This passage covers 15 T cell receptor beta chains from one sample sequenced in a study of cytomegalovirus exposure and HLA in healthy donors. Primers: 60 Vbeta forward and 13 Jbeta reverse. TCRdb's copy holds only in-frame clones and misses some; the assay was immunoSEQ multiplex PCR. The sample lists approximately 210,000 clones, about four fifths occurring once. The sequenced sample consisted of PBMCs. The receptor set was obtained from a man in his forties in good health and CMV-seropositive.

This chain joins TRBV14 and TRBJ2-7, with D possibly matching TRBD1 (8 bases). This CDR3 has 15 amino acids. Germline CDR1 and CDR2: SGHDN and FVKESK. The V end was cut by 3 bases, the J end by 4 bases, with 16 bases between. CDR3 sequence reads: CASSQGGTGLYEQYV. CDR3 nucleotides: TGTGCCAGCAGCCAGGGGGGGACAGGACTGTACGAGCAGTACGTC.

V is TRBV30 and J is TRBJ2-7; TRBD1 agrees at 10 bases. This CDR3 spans 14 amino acids. Germline CDR1 GTSNPN, CDR2 SVGIG (reference sequence). Trimming took 3 bases from V and 0 from J; bases not matched to a gene: 2. CDR3 sequence reads: CAWRGQGSSYEQYF. CDR3 coding DNA: TGTGCCTGGAGGGGACAGGGGAGCTCCTACGAGCAGTACTTC.

The gene calls are TRBV6-6 and TRBJ2-1; TRBD1 matches at 12 bases. This CDR3 is 15 amino acids long. Per germline, CDR1 MNHNY and CDR2 SVGAGI (reference sequence). V was pared by 3 bases and J by 10 bases, with 7 bases of the junction left unmatched. CDR3 in DNA: TGTGCCAGCAGTTATCCGGGACAGGGGGCTGGGGAGCAGTTCTTC. Protein: CASSYPGQGAGEQFF.

A single count supports this clone. The V gene is TRBV4-1, the J gene TRBJ1-1; D is undetermined. V lost 4 bases and J 0 bases, leaving 21 bases between the germline ends. This CDR3 comprises 18 residues. Per the germline V gene, CDR1 is MGHRA and CDR2 is YSYEKL. The CDR3 here is CASSPPGGAKGMNTEAFF. CDR3 bases: TGCGCCAGCAGCCCCCCTGGAGGCGCGAAGGGCATGAACACTGAAGCTTTCTTT.

This chain uses TRBV14 with TRBJ2-7, with 9 bases fitting TRBD1. The germline gives CDR1 SGHDN, CDR2 FVKESK. The CDR3 runs to 14 residues. The junction had 8 bases not matched to a gene; V was cut back by 7 bases and J by 4 bases. The CDR3 loop is CASIRGQGVYEQYV. In DNA form, the CDR3 reads TGTGCCAGCATCCGGGGACAGGGTGTATACGAGCAGTACGTC.

In its sample, this clone was seen a few times. The chain employs TRBV6-1 and TRBJ2-7, with TRBD2 matching 8 bases. Germline lookup yields CDR1 MNHNS and CDR2 SASEGT. This CDR3 has 14 amino acids. J lost 2 bases, V lost 4 bases, and 4 bases had no gene match. The chain's CDR3 is CASSGSGGPYEQYV. The CDR3, as DNA: TGTGCCAGCAGTGGAAGCGGGGGCCCCTACGAGCAGTACGTC.

The V and J genes are TRBV7-2 and TRBJ2-7; 7 positions match TRBD2. Germline-derived CDR1 and CDR2 are SGHTA and FQGNSA. The CDR3 runs 14 residues. Trimming removed 3 bases from V and 6 bases from J; junction bases left unmatched: 8. CDR3: CASSFGGSFSEQYF. The CDR3 DNA sequence: TGTGCCAGCAGCTTCGGCGGGAGTTTCTCCGAGCAGTACTTC.

The chain uses TRBV23-1 and TRBJ1-1, with D uncertain. TRBV23-1 is an open reading frame whose function is uncertain. Trimming pared 2 bases from V and 3 bases from J, leaving 10 bases between. The CDR3 sequence is 14 residues long. The CDR3 reads CASSQNRRDTEAFF. The CDR3 DNA reads TGCGCCAGCAGTCAAAATCGGCGGGACACTGAAGCTTTCTTT.

This clone was found a few times. The chain recombines TRBV5-8 with TRBJ1-2; possibly TRBD1 for D (5 bases). Germline loops: CDR1 SGHTS, CDR2 YDEGEE. Trimming pared 1 base from V and 3 bases from J, leaving 13 bases between. This CDR3 spans 15 amino acids. The chain's CDR3 is CASSLHITGDYGYTF. CDR3 sequence (DNA): TGTGCCAGCAGCTTGCACATTACAGGAGACTATGGCTACACCTTC.

The rearrangement links TRBV2 to TRBJ2-3; 9 bases line up with TRBD2. This CDR3 has 15 amino acids. The trim removed 6 bases at V and 3 bases at J, leaving 7 bases unmatched. The V gene's germline CDR1 is SNHLY and CDR2 FYNNEI. The CDR3 loop is CASRKAGGPTDTQYF. CDR3 DNA: TGTGCCAGCAGGAAGGCGGGAGGGCCGACAGATACGCAGTATTTT.

The chain is built from TRBV5-1 and TRBJ2-1; 11 bases fit TRBD2. The V segment lost 4 bases and the J segment 4 bases; nucleotides outside the gene matches: 7. The CDR3 runs 16 residues. Looked up from germline, CDR1 is SGHRS and CDR2 is YFSETQ. CDR3 residues: CASSLMTSGTYNEQFF. CDR3 DNA sequence: TGCGCCAGCAGCCTGATGACTAGCGGGACGTACAATGAGCAGTTCTTC. Together with reference TRBV5-1 and TRBJ2-1, the CDR3 gives the full variable domain: KAGVTQTPRYLIKTRGQQVTLSCSPISGHRSVSWYQQTPGQGLQFLFEYFSETQRNKGNFPGRFSGRQFSNSRSEMNVSTLELGDSALYLCASSLMTSGTYNEQFFGPGTRLTVL.

In this sample, this clone turned up once. The chain combines TRBV19 with TRBJ2-3; 9 bases are shared with TRBD2. Germline lookup yields CDR1 LNHDA and CDR2 SQIVND (reference sequence). Trimming at V came to 5 bases and at J to 4 bases, leaving 7 bases not matched to a gene. This CDR3 spans 15 amino acids. The CDR3 DNA reads TGTGCCAGTAGTTCCTTAGCGGGAGCGGCAGATACGCAGTATTTT. Translation gives CASSSLAGAADTQYF.

This chain joins TRBV2 and TRBJ2-7, with 8 bases aligning to TRBD1. This CDR3 is 12 amino acids long. V trimming: 7 bases; J trimming: 7 bases; junction bases outside the gene matches: 6. The germline gives CDR1 SNHLY, CDR2 FYNNEI. The CDR3 DNA sequence: TGTGCCAGCAAGTTCAGGGGGCAAGAGCAGTACTTC. Translated, it gives CASKFRGQEQYF.

The chain has TRBV29-1 and TRBJ2-1; D gene unclear. Germline lookup yields CDR1 SQVTM and CDR2 ANQGSEA. The CDR3 covers 14 residues. Written as DNA, the CDR3 is TGCAGTACCCACTCGGAGAGCTCCTACAATGAGCAGTTCTTC. Amino acids: CSTHSESSYNEQFF.

This clone occurred a few times. The chain couples TRBV7-4 to TRBJ1-5; 7 nucleotides align to TRBD1. This CDR3 is built from 15 residues. Germline trimming cut 6 bases from V and 3 bases from J; bases unmatched to any gene: 8. Germline-derived CDR1 and CDR2 are SGHVT and SQSDAQ. CDR3 sequence reads: CASSQTGPNNQPQHF. CDR3 DNA: TGTGCCAGCAGTCAGACAGGGCCCAACAATCAGCCCCAGCATTTT.